The 15 T cell receptor beta chains in this list originate from one sample, sequenced in a study of T cell changes during pregnancy in multiple sclerosis. Measured with immunoSEQ multiplex PCR; TCRdb has only the in-frame clones, and not every one. The sample has under 50,000 clones, 92% seen once; the top ten hold approximately 0.8%. Here the sequenced sample was CD4+ T cells from peripheral blood mononuclear cells, taken in the third trimester of pregnancy. The receptors were gathered from a female donor with multiple sclerosis, enrolled in a pregnancy study.

The chain carries TRBV5-1 and TRBJ2-1; D gene uncertain. This CDR3 has 14 residues. V was pared by 7 bases and J by 6 bases, with 17 bases between. Germline V gene sequence: CDR1 SGHRS, CDR2 YFSETQ. Here the CDR3 reads CASAANPSPNEQFF. The CDR3 coding sequence is TGCGCCAGCGCGGCGAACCCGAGCCCCAATGAGCAGTTCTTC.

This clone was recorded only once. This sequence joins TRBV2 and TRBJ2-2; the match to TRBD2 covers 8 bases. CDR3 length: 16 residues. The trim removed 8 bases at V and 3 bases at J, leaving 11 bases unmatched. Germline assignment: CDR1 SNHLY and CDR2 FYNNEI. CDR3 in amino acids: CASLRGGIRDTGELFF. The CDR3 bases are TGTGCCAGCCTTCGGGGGGGAATTCGGGACACCGGGGAGCTGTTTTTT.

The chain joins TRBV7-9 to TRBJ2-1, with D possibly being TRBD2 (5 bases). The V end lost 5 bases, the J end lost 12 bases, and 11 bases lay between the germline ends. Germline V CDR1 and CDR2: SEHNR, FQNEAQ (reference sequence). The CDR3 runs 11 residues. CDR3 in DNA: TGTGCCAGCAGCACCCGGGATAGGCAGTTCTTC. Translation gives CASSTRDRQFF.

The chain has TRBV28 and TRBJ2-5; 11 bases agree with TRBD1. The V and J ends lost 3 bases and 5 bases, in that order; junction bases with no gene match: 11. In germline, CDR1 is MDHEN, CDR2 SYDVKM. The CDR3 totals 17 residues. Here the CDR3 reads CASSLAVGQGAVETQYF. The CDR3 DNA follows: TGTGCCAGCAGTTTGGCTGTAGGACAGGGGGCTGTGGAGACCCAGTACTTC.

The CDR3, as DNA: TGCGCCAGCAGCGTGGGACTAGCGGGAGTCAATGAGCAGTTCTTC. It specifies CASSVGLAGVNEQFF. The chain uses TRBV5-1 and TRBJ2-1, with 14 nucleotides matching TRBD2. This CDR3 has 15 amino acids. Trimming at V came to 4 bases and at J to 6 bases, leaving 3 bases not matched to a gene. Looked up from germline, CDR1 is SGHRS and CDR2 is YFSETQ.

V and J are TRBV10-1 and TRBJ2-1; tentative D call: TRBD2 (5 bases). Trimming pared 11 bases from V and 9 bases from J, leaving 26 bases between. Germline V CDR1 and CDR2: WNHNN, SYGVQD (reference sequence). The CDR3 spans 15 residues. For the CDR3, the DNA is TGCGCCGAGGGATCGAGCGGTATTCCCCCCCCTGAGCAGTTCTTC. As protein: CAEGSSGIPPPEQFF.

Remarks on this clone: Other DNA sequences of this sample code for an identical CDR3. The V gene is TRBV19, the J gene TRBJ1-2; 8 bases line up with TRBD1. This CDR3 comprises 14 residues. Per germline, CDR1 LNHDA and CDR2 SQIVND (reference sequence). J was trimmed by 2 bases and V by 4 bases; bases with no gene match: 3. The CDR3 DNA reads TGTGCCAGTAGTACGGACAGGGCAAACTATGGCTACACCTTC. The encoded protein is CASSTDRANYGYTF.

This clone appeared a single time. The rearrangement links TRBV5-4 to TRBJ2-7, with a possible D match to TRBD2 (5 bases). This CDR3 contains 14 residues. Looked up from germline, CDR1 is SGHNT and CDR2 is YYREEE (reference sequence). The V end was cut by 3 bases, the J end by 1 base, with 11 bases between. CDR3 in amino acids: CASSSGFSSYEQYF. The CDR3 DNA follows: TGTGCCAGCAGCTCGGGATTTTCATCCTACGAGCAGTACTTC. The whole variable domain, remainder taken from reference TRBV5-4 and TRBJ2-7, is ETGVTQSPTHLIKTRGQQVTLRCSSQSGHNTVSWYQQALGQGPQFIFQYYREEENGRGNFPPRFSGLQFPNYSSELNVNALELDDSALYLCASSSGFSSYEQYFGPGTRLTVT.

This chain connects TRBV5-1 to TRBJ2-1, with 9 bases lining up with TRBD2. CDR1 SGHRS and CDR2 YFSETQ come from the germline V gene. The ends lost 0 bases at V and 6 bases at J; junction bases unmatched: 10. This CDR3 contains 17 residues. The CDR3 protein is CASSLEYSGSIGNEQFF. CDR3 sequence (DNA): TGCGCCAGCAGCTTGGAGTATAGCGGGAGTATAGGCAATGAGCAGTTCTTC.

The V call is TRBV5-5, the J call TRBJ1-2, with 7 bases that match TRBD1. This CDR3 comprises 13 residues. Germline V gives CDR1 SGHKS, CDR2 YYEKEE (reference sequence). V lost 6 bases to trimming and J lost 4 bases; unmatched junction nucleotides: 6. The CDR3 sequence is CASKRQGIYGYTF. CDR3 DNA: TGTGCCAGCAAACGACAGGGTATCTATGGCTACACCTTC. The full variable domain, rest sourced from reference TRBV5-5 and TRBJ1-2, is DAGVTQSPTHLIKTRGQQVTLRCSPISGHKSVSWYQQVLGQGPQFIFQYYEKEERGRGNFPDRFSARQFPNYSSELNVNALLLGDSALYLCASKRQGIYGYTFGSGTRLTVV.

V usage is TRBV11-1 and J usage is TRBJ1-2, with no clear D. Trimming cost V 4 bases and J 4 bases, with 13 bases left between them. The CDR3 has 14 residues. Germline V gives CDR1 SGHAT, CDR2 FQDESV (reference sequence). In DNA, the CDR3 is TGTGCCAGCAGCTCTCCTCCGCCGGTCTATGGCTACACCTTC. Amino acids: CASSSPPPVYGYTF.

CDR3 sequence: CASSLYGHLNTEAFF. The CDR3 DNA sequence: TGTGCCAGCAGTTTATACGGACACCTAAACACTGAAGCTTTCTTT. The chain carries TRBV27 and TRBJ1-1, with D perhaps TRBD1 (5 bases). CDR1 MNHEY and CDR2 SMNVEV come from the germline V gene (reference sequence). V was cut by 1 base and J by 2 bases, with 11 bases left in between. The CDR3 spans 15 residues.

This chain uses TRBV5-1 with TRBJ1-4; no clear D. The CDR3 runs to 14 residues. CDR1 and CDR2 from the germline V gene are SGHRS and YFSETQ. Deletions cut 0 bases from V and 0 bases from J, with 3 bases between. The CDR3 loop reads CASSLDSTNEKLFF. As DNA, the CDR3 is TGCGCCAGCAGCTTGGACTCAACTAATGAAAAACTGTTTTTT.

V is TRBV7-9 and J is TRBJ1-2; D ambiguous. The length of the CDR3 is 14 residues. Germline assignment: CDR1 SEHNR and CDR2 FQNEAQ (reference sequence). The V end lost 2 bases, the J end lost 0 bases, and 7 bases lay between the germline ends. The DNA of the CDR3 is TGTGCCAGCAGCTTAAGAGGGACTAACTATGGCTACACCTTC. Translating gives CASSLRGTNYGYTF.

The V gene is TRBV25-1, the J gene TRBJ2-1; 7 bases are shared with TRBD2. Germline V gene data show CDR1 as MGHDK and CDR2 as SYGVNS. The CDR3 extends over 12 amino acids. V shed 1 base, J shed 12 bases, and the junction held 3 bases outside the gene matches. The DNA of the CDR3 is TGTGCCAGCAGTGAATGGGACTATGGGCAGTTCTTC. Its translation: CASSEWDYGQFF.